The entry that follows covers one T cell receptor beta chain sequence. What it recognizes is unknown. No DNA is shown, since the ends of the CDR3 on it are uncertain; the CDR3 is the one TCRdb lists. The data stem from a study of cytomegalovirus exposure and HLA in healthy donors. The wider study: As released early, the data held 75 million to 90 million unique TCRs from HLA-typed donors.

Germline assignment: CDR1 GTSNPN and CDR2 SVGIG (reference sequence). Including both end residues, the CDR3 is 11 amino acids long. Use of 60 Vbeta and 13 Jbeta primers characterized the PCR. The repertoire was sequenced with immunoSEQ multiplex PCR; TCRdb's copy has only in-frame clones and lacks some. This sample's table has around 33,000 clones. Study-wide results and limits: Specificity of a few CMV-associated chains for CMV antigens was verified in vitro. A later examination showed that TCR association rates differed by HLA locus, with DRB1 most and HLA-C fewest. Researchers reported in a later analysis that a missense DCLRE1C variant was tied to TCR beta V- and J-gene trimming.

This clonotype originated in a woman aged 40 to 50 in good health and CMV-seropositive. The sequenced sample was PBMCs. The chain couples TRBV30 to TRBJ1-2. CDR3: CACSPNYGCTF.